The text below deals with one T cell receptor (beta chain). Time point denoted: newly diagnosed GD, antithyroid drugs for less than 3 months. The TCR library was made from RNA that had been extracted from PBMCs in TRIzol. The data belong to a study of regulatory T cells in long-lasting Graves disease. V lost 6 bases and J 4 bases, leaving 15 bases between the germline ends. The germline V gene has CDR1 LNHDA and CDR2 SQIVND (reference sequence). CDR3 size: 14 residues. Building the TCR beta libraries relied on iRepertoire HTBI primers, and CDR3 regions underwent Arm-PCR. From the multiplex PCR reads, TCRdb called clonotypes with MiXCR, one entry per CDR3 protein. The table lists hundreds of thousands of distinct CDR3 sequences, around 16% of them singletons.

This receptor was identified in a female donor with Graves disease. The sample was peripheral blood mononuclear cells (PBMCs), taken at new diagnosis, from a patient treated with antithyroid drugs. The chain is built from TRBV19 and TRBJ1-2; D possibly corresponds to TRBD1 (5 bases). This CDR3 is CASSPAFGGYGYTF. As DNA, the CDR3 is TGTGCCAGTAGCCCAGCCTTCGGGGGCTATGGCTACACCTTC.